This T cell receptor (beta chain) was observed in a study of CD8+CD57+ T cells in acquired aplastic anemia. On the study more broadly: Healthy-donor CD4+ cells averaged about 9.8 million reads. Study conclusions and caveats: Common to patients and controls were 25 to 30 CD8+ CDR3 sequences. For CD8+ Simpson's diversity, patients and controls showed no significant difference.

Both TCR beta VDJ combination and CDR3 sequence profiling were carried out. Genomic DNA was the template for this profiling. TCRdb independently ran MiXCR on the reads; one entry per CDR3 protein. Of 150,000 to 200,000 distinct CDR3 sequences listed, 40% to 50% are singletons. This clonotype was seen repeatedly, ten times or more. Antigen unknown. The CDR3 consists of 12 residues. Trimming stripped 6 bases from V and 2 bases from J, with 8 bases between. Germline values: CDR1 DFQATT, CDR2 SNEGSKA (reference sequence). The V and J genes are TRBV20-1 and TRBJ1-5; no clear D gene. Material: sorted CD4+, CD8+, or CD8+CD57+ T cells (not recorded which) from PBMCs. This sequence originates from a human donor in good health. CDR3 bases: TGCAGTGCCCCGAGCGGCAATCAGCCCCAGCATTTT. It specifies CSAPSGNQPQHF.